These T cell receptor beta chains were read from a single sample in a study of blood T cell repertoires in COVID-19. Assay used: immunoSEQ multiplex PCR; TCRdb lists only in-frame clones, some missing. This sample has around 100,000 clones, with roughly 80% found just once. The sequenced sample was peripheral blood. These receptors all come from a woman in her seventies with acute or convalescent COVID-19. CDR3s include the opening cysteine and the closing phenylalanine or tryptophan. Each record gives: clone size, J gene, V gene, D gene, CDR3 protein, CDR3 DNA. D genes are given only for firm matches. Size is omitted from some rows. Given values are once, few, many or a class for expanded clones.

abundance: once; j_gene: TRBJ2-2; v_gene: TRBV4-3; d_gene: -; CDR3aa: CASSQVIGAFTGELFF; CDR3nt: TGCGCCAGCAGCCAAGTGATTGGGGCCTTCACCGGGGAGCTGTTTTTT
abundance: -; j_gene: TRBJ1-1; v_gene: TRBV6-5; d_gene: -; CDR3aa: CASRSQGQGTSEAFF; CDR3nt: TGTGCCAGCAGATCCCAAGGACAAGGAACAAGTGAAGCTTTCTTT
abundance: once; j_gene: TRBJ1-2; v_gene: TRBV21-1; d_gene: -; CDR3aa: CAKEAGTGYGYTF; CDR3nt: TGTGCCAAAGAGGCCGGGACAGGGTACGGCTACACCTTC
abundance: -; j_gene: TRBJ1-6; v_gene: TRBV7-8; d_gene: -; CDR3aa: CASSKEGHPNSPLHF; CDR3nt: TGTGCCAGCAGCAAAGAGGGACACCCCAATTCACCCCTCCACTTT
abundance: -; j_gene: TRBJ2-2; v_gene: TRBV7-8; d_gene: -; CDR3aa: CASSPNYPNTGELFF; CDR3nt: TGTGCCAGCAGCCCGAACTACCCCAACACCGGGGAGCTGTTTTTT
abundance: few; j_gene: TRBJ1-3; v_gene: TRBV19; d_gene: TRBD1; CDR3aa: CASSRTGVGNTIYF; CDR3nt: TGTGCCAGTAGCCGCACAGGGGTGGGAAACACCATATATTTT
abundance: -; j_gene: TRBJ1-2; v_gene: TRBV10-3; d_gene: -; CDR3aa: CAISESQAGGYTF; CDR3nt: TGTGCCATCAGTGAGTCACAGGCCGGGGGCTACACCTTC
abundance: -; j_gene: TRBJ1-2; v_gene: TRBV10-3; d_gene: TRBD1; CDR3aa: CAISDWTGVNYGYTF; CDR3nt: TGTGCCATCAGTGATTGGACAGGGGTTAACTATGGCTACACCTTC
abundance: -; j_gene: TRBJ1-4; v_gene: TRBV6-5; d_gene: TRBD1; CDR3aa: CASNRGSEKLFF; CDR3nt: TGTGCCAGCAACAGGGGGTCTGAAAAACTGTTTTTT
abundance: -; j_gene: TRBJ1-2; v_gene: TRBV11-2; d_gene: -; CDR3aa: CASSLGTGLNYGYTF; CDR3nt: TGTGCCAGCAGCTTAGGAACAGGGCTTAACTATGGCTACACCTTC
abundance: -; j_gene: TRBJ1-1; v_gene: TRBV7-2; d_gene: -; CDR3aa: CASILQVNTEAFF; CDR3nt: TGTGCCAGCATCCTCCAGGTGAACACTGAAGCTTTCTTT
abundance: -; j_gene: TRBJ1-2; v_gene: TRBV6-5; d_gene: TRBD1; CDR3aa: CASSIGQDYGYTF; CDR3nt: TGTGCCAGCAGCATCGGACAGGACTATGGCTACACCTTC
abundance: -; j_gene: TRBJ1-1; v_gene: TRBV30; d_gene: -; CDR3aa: CAWSVGNTEAFF; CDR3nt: TGTGCCTGGAGTGTTGGCAACACTGAAGCTTTCTTT
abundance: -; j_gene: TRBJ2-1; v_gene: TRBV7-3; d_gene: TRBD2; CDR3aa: CASSLGLAGASEQFF; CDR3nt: TGTGCCAGCAGCTTAGGACTAGCGGGGGCATCTGAGCAGTTCTTC
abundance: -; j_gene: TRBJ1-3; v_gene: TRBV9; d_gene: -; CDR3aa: CASSPRFDRNPGNTIYF; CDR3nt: TGTGCCAGCAGCCCCCGGTTCGACAGGAACCCTGGAAACACCATATATTTT
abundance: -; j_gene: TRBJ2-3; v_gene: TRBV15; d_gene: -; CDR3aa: CATSRDFASRDTQYF; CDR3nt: TGTGCCACCAGCAGAGATTTTGCTAGCCGGGATACGCAGTATTTT
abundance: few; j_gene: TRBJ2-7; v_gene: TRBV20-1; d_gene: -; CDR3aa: CSARDWEEQYF; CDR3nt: TGCAGTGCTAGAGACTGGGAGGAGCAGTACTTC
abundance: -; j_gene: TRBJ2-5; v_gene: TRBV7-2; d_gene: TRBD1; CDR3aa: CASSLVGTGDGETQYF; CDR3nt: TGTGCCAGCAGCTTAGTAGGGACAGGAGATGGGGAGACCCAGTACTTC
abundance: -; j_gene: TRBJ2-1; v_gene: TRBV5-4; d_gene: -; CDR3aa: CASSTGQGTYNEQFF; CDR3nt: TGTGCCAGCAGCACGGGTCAGGGAACGTACAATGAGCAGTTCTTC
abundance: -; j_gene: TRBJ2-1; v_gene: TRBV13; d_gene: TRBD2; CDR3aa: CASSSGLAGGPGYEQFF; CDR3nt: TGTGCCAGCAGCTCCGGACTAGCGGGGGGGCCGGGGTATGAGCAGTTCTTC